This TCR beta chain was identified during a study of blood T cell repertoires in COVID-19 (dated by TCRdb to about 2020). Background for the entire study: Samples covering the acute and convalescent phases of COVID-19 were provided by collaborators in the United States, Italy and Spain. The material from the prospective study consisted of cDNA or gDNA derived from T cells, B-cell-depleted T cells, or PBMCs. The dataset comprised deeply sampled blood TCRbeta repertoires from subjects exposed to, actively infected with, or recovered from COVID-19. The repertoires were made available in a free public database intended to serve as a resource for research on the immune response to SARS-CoV-2. The samples were drawn from the first 160 participants of the ongoing ImmuneRACE study and from more than 1,000 subjects provided by 6 global collaborators. Nearly every sample came with metadata listing a de-identified subject ID, COVID-19 status, age in years and sex. Where available, HLA class I and class II types were obtained from metadata supplied by the sample provider rather than from assay-based typing.

The immunoSEQ Assay, a bias-controlled multiplex PCR, was used to amplify TCRbeta CDR3 regions from genomic DNA. Under the source paper's analysis protocol: Nucleated cell counts per sample were estimated from amplification of reference gene primers within the assay. To quantify the absolute abundance of each unique TCRbeta CDR3 rearrangement, sequence reads were collapsed and filtered. For each sample, productive Simpson clonality was calculated as the square root of Simpson's diversity index over productive rearrangements. In TCRdb, the immuneACCESS table is reduced to in-frame sequences with V and J assigned. These tables do not hold every clone; where another copy was compared, an unresolved V gene accounts for under half, and the others remain unexplained. The DNA was the basis for D and trimming; V, J and clone size are from that table. This sample has 70,000 to 80,000 clones in its table, and approximately 80% of those were observed once. Together, the top ten hold approximately 40% of the sample.

The paper's findings and limits, for the study overall: How much clinical and demographic metadata was included differed by source and by participant, and the metadata was provided uncurated.

Each collaborating institution followed its own protocols to collect whole blood in K2EDTA tubes. For TCRbeta analysis, collaborator samples were shipped as frozen whole blood, as isolated PBMCs, or as DNA extracted from either sample type. From the cysteine up to the phenylalanine, the CDR3 has a length of 16 residues. Here the CDR3 DNA is all that survives: 48 bases in frame from base 1. V ends up 3 bases short and J 5 bases short, with an unmatched junction base count of 5. Looking up the germline V gene (reference sequence) yields CDR1 LNHDA and CDR2 SQIVND. About this clone: This clone's antigen is unknown. Base qualities are not provided; no much larger clone lies one nucleotide away.

The sequencing input was peripheral blood. The rearrangement combines TRBV19 with TRBJ2-5, and TRBD2 aligns with 14 junction nucleotides. This clonotype was obtained from a man older than 75 with acute or convalescent COVID-19. The nucleotides read TGTGCCAGTAGTATTGGGACTAGCGGGAGTGGGGAGACCCAGTACTTC. Its coded protein is CASSIGTSGSGETQYF.